Following are 13 T cell receptor beta chains from one sample sequenced in a study of blood T cells in healthy people across ages. Combining a sample-barcoded 5' primer with a J-beta primer mix, a second PCR ran for roughly 7 to 11 cycles. MiXCR, run by TCRdb on the 5' RACE reads, gives a single entry per CDR3 protein. The sample has roughly 800,000 distinct CDR3 sequences, roughly 64% seen once. The specimen sequenced was blood. Source of these receptors: a man younger than 45 in good health.

The chain employs TRBV6-6 and TRBJ2-7, with 14 bases fitting TRBD2. From germline, CDR1 is MNHNY and CDR2 SVGAGI (reference sequence). There are 16 residues in the CDR3. With V trimmed by 4 bases and J by 4 bases, 6 bases remained unmatched. CDR3 sequence reads: CASSWGLAGEKYEQYF. In DNA form, the CDR3 reads TGTGCCAGCAGTTGGGGACTAGCGGGAGAAAAGTACGAGCAGTACTTC.

This clonotype occurred a few times. The chain has TRBV5-1 and TRBJ1-2; TRBD1 matches at 7 bases. Trimming cost V 0 bases and J 7 bases; bases outside gene matches: 9. This CDR3 is built from 15 residues. Per the germline V gene, CDR1 is SGHRS and CDR2 is YFSETQ. In nucleotides, the CDR3 is TGCGCCAGCAGCTTGGAAGAGGGGGCGAGGTTTGGCTACACCTTC. Residues: CASSLEEGARFGYTF.

The chain combines TRBV2 with TRBJ2-5; no reliable D call. The CDR3 length is 14 residues. The V gene's germline CDR1 is SNHLY and CDR2 FYNNEI. V lost 6 bases and J 13 bases, leaving 24 bases between the germline ends. The chain's CDR3 is CASRSGVGREARYF. CDR3 nucleotides: TGTGCCAGCAGGTCCGGAGTGGGCCGAGAGGCCCGGTACTTC. Full variable domain (remainder filled in from reference TRBV2 and TRBJ2-5): EPEVTQTPSHQVTQMGQEVILRCVPISNHLYFYWYRQILGQKVEFLVSFYNNEISEKSEIFDDQFSVERPDGSNFTLKIRSTKLEDSAMYFCASRSGVGREARYFGPGTRLLVL.

The chain links TRBV7-9 to TRBJ2-7; D is undetermined. Trimming removed 6 bases at V and 3 bases at J, with 9 bases between. This CDR3 has 12 amino acids. Germline CDR1 reads SEHNR; CDR2 reads FQNEAQ (reference sequence). The CDR3 sequence: CASSGVNYEQYF. The DNA of the CDR3 is TGTGCCAGCAGTGGTGTAAACTACGAGCAGTACTTC. Full variable domain (outside the CDR3, taken from reference TRBV7-9 and TRBJ2-7): DTGVSQNPRHKITKRGQNVTFRCDPISEHNRLYWYRQTLGQGPEFLTYFQNEAQLEKSRLLSDRFSAERPKGSFSTLEIQRTEQGDSAMYLCASSGVNYEQYFGPGTRLTVT.

The CDR3 DNA is TGTGCCAGCAGCTTCAGGGTAGGCAACATTCAGTACTTC. Amino acid sequence: CASSFRVGNIQYF. The chain couples TRBV5-5 to TRBJ2-7; the D gene is possibly TRBD1 (5 bases). The assigned J gene may be wrong: the sequence end matches TRBJ2-4 better. The germline V gene encodes CDR1 SGHKS and CDR2 YYEKEE (reference sequence). There are 13 residues in the CDR3.

This clonotype was observed a handful of times. The chain is built from TRBV29-1 and TRBJ1-5; D is unclear. This CDR3 has 14 amino acids. V lost 3 bases to trimming and J lost 2 bases, with 11 bases between them. Per the germline V gene, CDR1 is SQVTM and CDR2 is ANQGSEA. The CDR3 DNA sequence: TGCAGCGTTGAGGAGGGCGAGGGCAATCAGCCCCAGCATTTT. Encoded protein: CSVEEGEGNQPQHF.

The V call is TRBV6-1, the J call TRBJ1-4; 8 nucleotides agree with TRBD1. This CDR3 has 16 residues. V lost 2 bases to trimming and J lost 5 bases; unmatched junction nucleotides: 7. Germline lookup yields CDR1 MNHNS and CDR2 SASEGT. The DNA of the CDR3 is TGTGCCAGCAGTGAATTATGGGGACAGGCGAATGAAAAACTGTTTTTT. Amino acid sequence: CASSELWGQANEKLFF.

In its sample, this clonotype was seen a few times. The chain has TRBV18 and TRBJ2-7; D unresolved. The CDR3 has 14 amino acids. Germline loops: CDR1 KGHSH, CDR2 LQKENI. Trimming pared 2 bases from V and 4 bases from J, leaving 12 bases between. This CDR3 is CASSPGSDLYEQYF. The CDR3 DNA reads TGTGCCAGCTCACCAGGGTCCGATCTATACGAGCAGTACTTC.

This clonotype has a handful of counts. The rearrangement uses TRBV7-2 and TRBJ2-7; possibly TRBD1 for D (5 bases). The end of the DNA fits TRBJ2-5 better, so the J call may be wrong. Germline V gene sequence: CDR1 SGHTA, CDR2 FQGNSA. The CDR3 consists of 14 residues. Here the CDR3 reads CASSQNQGLETQYF. The CDR3, as DNA: TGTGCCAGCAGCCAGAACCAGGGTCTCGAGACCCAGTACTTC.

This clonotype was picked up a small number of times. The chain couples TRBV20-1 to TRBJ1-1, with D maybe TRBD1 (5 bases). The CDR3 is made up of 14 amino acids. Germline-derived CDR1 and CDR2 are DFQATT and SNEGSKA (reference sequence). Trimming shortened V by 6 bases and J by 1 base, and 15 bases separated the two germline ends. The CDR3 sequence is CSAQPQAGNTEAFF. The DNA of the CDR3 is TGCAGTGCCCAACCACAGGCGGGGAACACTGAAGCTTTCTTT.

The chain has TRBV20-1 and TRBJ2-7; tentatively, D is TRBD1 (5 bases). Germline CDR1 DFQATT, CDR2 SNEGSKA (reference sequence). The CDR3 covers 13 residues. V dropped 4 bases and J dropped 5 bases, with 15 bases sitting between them. This CDR3 is CSATGNLGHEQYF. The CDR3 nucleotides are TGCAGTGCTACAGGGAACCTGGGGCACGAGCAGTACTTC.

The chain links TRBV7-9 to TRBJ1-1; 7 bases match TRBD1. Germline V lookup: CDR1 SEHNR, CDR2 FQNEAQ (reference sequence). The junction had 7 bases not matched to a gene; V was cut back by 2 bases and J by 4 bases. The CDR3 is made up of 15 amino acids. The CDR3 DNA is TGTGCCAGCAGCTTAATTCAGGGGGGATTCACTGAAGCTTTCTTT. Encoded protein: CASSLIQGGFTEAFF. Full variable domain (rest looked up from reference TRBV7-9 and TRBJ1-1): DTGVSQNPRHKITKRGQNVTFRCDPISEHNRLYWYRQTLGQGPEFLTYFQNEAQLEKSRLLSDRFSAERPKGSFSTLEIQRTEQGDSAMYLCASSLIQGGFTEAFFGQGTRLTVV.

The chain combines TRBV7-2 with TRBJ1-2; D ambiguous. This CDR3 is built from 12 residues. Trimming took 2 bases from V and 8 from J, leaving 9 bases between them. Germline V gene lookup returns CDR1 SGHTA and CDR2 FQGNSA. CDR3 coding DNA: TGTGCCAGCAGCTTAATGGACCGGGGCTACACCTTC. It translates to CASSLMDRGYTF. Based on the CDR3 plus reference TRBV7-2 and TRBJ1-2, the full variable domain is GAGVSQSPSNKVTEKGKDVELRCDPISGHTALYWYRQSLGQGLEFLIYFQGNSAPDKSGLPSDRFSAERTGGSVSTLTIQRTQQEDSAVYLCASSLMDRGYTFGSGTRLTVV.